The rows below give T cell receptor beta chains drawn from one sample of a study of T cells in Graves' hyperthyroidism and ophthalmopathy. TCRdb ran MiXCR on the multiplex PCR reads and lists one entry per CDR3 protein. The table has some 570,000 distinct CDR3 sequences, roughly a sixth seen once. Sequencing was done on a sample of blood. The receptors originated from a woman under 30 with Graves' ophthalmopathy. Both conserved end residues are part of each CDR3. A D gene is named only where the DNA matches it firmly. Clone sizes are given selectively: once, few, many, or a class where the clone is expanded.

clone_size j_call v_call d_call cdr3_aa cdr3_nt
many TRBJ2-2 TRBV12-3/TRBV12-4 TRBD1 CASTPGTGDYLLTGELFF TGTGCCAGCACCCCCGGGACAGGGGACTACCTACTCACCGGGGAGCTGTTTTTT
- TRBJ1-1 TRBV7-9 TRBD1 CASSSPRKDRGNEAFF TGTGCCAGCAGCTCCCCACGAAAGGACAGGGGAAATGAAGCTTTCTTT
many TRBJ2-7 TRBV4-3 TRBD2 CASSQILLAGMSYEQYF TGCGCCAGCAGCCAAATCCTTCTAGCGGGAATGTCCTACGAGCAGTACTTC
few TRBJ2-7 TRBV27 - CASNQLGAYEQYF TGTGCCAGCAACCAACTGGGGGCCTACGAGCAGTACTTC
many TRBJ1-1 TRBV28 - CASTQGRAEAFF TGTGCCAGCACCCAGGGAAGGGCAGAAGCTTTCTTT
- TRBJ2-1 TRBV29-1 TRBD2 CSAEGLAGVREQFF TGCAGCGCCGAGGGACTAGCGGGAGTACGTGAGCAGTTCTTC
many TRBJ1-1 TRBV20-1 TRBD1 CSASLTGGAETEAFF TGCAGTGCTAGTTTGACAGGGGGCGCTGAGACTGAAGCTTTCTTT
many TRBJ2-3 TRBV5-1 TRBD2 CASSFREGSTDTQYF TGCGCCAGCAGCTTCCGGGAGGGAAGCACAGATACGCAGTATTTT
many TRBJ2-1 TRBV6-1 TRBD2 CATLPTGTSYNEQFF TGTGCCACCCTACCCACCGGGACTAGCTACAATGAGCAGTTCTTC
- TRBJ1-2 TRBV6-5 - CASSYSVENNYGYTF TGTGCCAGCAGTTACTCGGTCGAGAACAACTATGGCTACACCTTC
many TRBJ1-1 TRBV13 - CASSSPAIGTEAFF TGTGCCAGCAGCTCGCCCGCCATTGGCACTGAAGCTTTCTTT
many TRBJ1-1 TRBV2 - CASSEGPMNTEAFF TGTGCCAGCAGTGAGGGACCGATGAACACTGAAGCTTTCTTT
many TRBJ1-6 TRBV2 TRBD1 CASSQQGPLNSPLHF TGTGCCAGCAGTCAACAGGGGCCACTGAATTCACCCCTCCACTTT
many TRBJ2-7 TRBV7-2 - CASRSSMGSYEQYF TGTGCCAGCAGGTCTAGCATGGGGTCCTACGAGCAGTACTTC
- TRBJ2-2 TRBV3-1 - CASSQDEGTGELFF TGTGCCAGCAGCCAAGATGAGGGCACCGGGGAGCTGTTTTTT
- TRBJ1-4 TRBV5-8 TRBD1 CASSFSQGPSGEEKLFF TGTGCCAGCAGCTTTTCACAGGGGCCGAGCGGGGAGGAAAAACTGTTTTTT
few TRBJ2-4 TRBV30 - CAWVDGGNIQYF TGTGCCTGGGTGGACGGCGGAAACATTCAGTACTTC
- TRBJ1-1 TRBV12-3/TRBV12-4 - CAGSLGSRALNTEAFF TGTGCAGGCAGTTTGGGTTCTAGGGCCCTGAACACTGAAGCTTTCTTT
- TRBJ1-2 TRBV4-1 - CASTQEINYGYTF TGCGCCAGCACCCAAGAAATCAACTATGGCTACACCTTC
many TRBJ2-5 TRBV30 - CAWTASGETQYF TGTGCCTGGACAGCATCTGGAGAGACCCAGTACTTC
few TRBJ2-1 TRBV20-1 TRBD2 CSATSGRPYNEQFF TGCAGTGCTACCAGCGGGAGGCCCTACAATGAGCAGTTCTTC
few TRBJ1-1 TRBV20-1 - CSALGGTAAEAFF TGCAGTGCTCTTGGGGGTACTGCGGCTGAAGCTTTCTTT
few TRBJ2-2 TRBV30 - CAWSSGFTGELFF TGTGCCTGGAGTTCAGGGTTTACCGGGGAGCTGTTTTTT
many TRBJ2-7 TRBV7-2 TRBD2 CASSLAGTSGYEQYF TGTGCCAGCAGCTTGGCGGGGACTAGCGGCTACGAGCAGTACTTC
- TRBJ2-2 TRBV6-5 - CASSYGVEDILGTGELFF TGTGCCAGCAGTTACGGGGTGGAGGACATCTTGGGCACCGGGGAGCTGTTTTTT
many TRBJ2-7 TRBV5-1 TRBD1 CASSLVDTGTGIYEQYF TGCGCCAGCAGCTTGGTTGATACCGGGACAGGAATTTACGAGCAGTACTTC
- TRBJ2-1 TRBV29-1 - CSVEDWAGNEQFF TGCAGCGTTGAAGATTGGGCAGGGAATGAGCAGTTCTTC